The 3 T cell receptor beta chains given below trace back to one sample, sequenced in a study of T cell changes during pregnancy in multiple sclerosis. Using immunoSEQ multiplex PCR, the repertoire was profiled, and TCRdb retains in-frame clones only, with some absent. Seen here are roughly 53,000 clones, about 90% observed once, and the top ten hold 0.37%. This specimen was CD4+ T cells from peripheral blood mononuclear cells, taken in the second trimester of pregnancy. These receptors were collected from a female donor in good health, enrolled as a control in a pregnancy study.

The chain carries TRBV7-7 and TRBJ2-5; 15 nucleotides align to TRBD2. CDR1 and CDR2 from the germline V gene are SSHAT and FNYEAQ (reference sequence). This CDR3 is 17 amino acids long. V shed 1 base, J shed 5 bases, and the junction held 5 bases outside the gene matches. The CDR3 loop reads CASSLGTSGGELETQYF. DNA for the CDR3: TGTGCCAGCAGCTTAGGGACTAGCGGGGGGGAGCTGGAGACCCAGTACTTC.

This chain links TRBV30 with TRBJ2-5; 11 bases match TRBD1. Trimming at V came to 3 bases and at J to 1 base, leaving 7 bases not matched to a gene. This CDR3 has 16 amino acids. Per germline, CDR1 GTSNPN and CDR2 SVGIG (reference sequence). The CDR3 region is CAWRSGTGGVQETQYF. The CDR3 DNA reads as TGTGCCTGGAGATCCGGGACAGGGGGAGTCCAAGAGACCCAGTACTTC.

V is TRBV5-4 and J is TRBJ1-6; no clear D. Trimming removed 2 bases from V and 7 bases from J, with 13 bases in between. The germline V gene encodes CDR1 SGHNT and CDR2 YYREEE (reference sequence). The CDR3 is made up of 15 amino acids. CDR3 sequence reads: CASSFSGGGNSPLHF. CDR3 in DNA: TGTGCCAGCAGCTTTAGTGGAGGTGGAAATTCACCCCTCCACTTT.